The 5 T cell receptor beta chains below were found in one sample sequenced in a study of vaccination and CD4 T cells after COVID-19. Cultured CD4+ T-cell DNA underwent Oncomine TCR Beta short-read sequencing. Via MiXCR, TCRdb re-called the PCR reads, giving one row per CDR3 protein. The sample has 10,000 to 15,000 distinct CDR3 sequences, around 50% seen once. For these receptors, no antigen is known. Regarding treatment: approximately nine-day PBMC culture with coronavirus spike peptide pools or control peptides (ViraFEST assay). The sequenced sample was CD4+ T cells from blood, cultured in vitro. All receptors derive from a human donor who had recovered from COVID-19.

The chain carries TRBV14 and TRBJ2-3, with D perhaps being TRBD1 or TRBD2 (5 bases each). CDR3 length: 15 amino acids. The V gene's germline CDR1 is SGHDN and CDR2 FVKESK. V was pared by 5 bases and J by 0 bases, with 12 bases between. CDR3 DNA sequence: TGTGCCAGCAGCGCGTGGGGGTTAAGCACAGATACGCAGTATTTT. This gives the protein CASSAWGLSTDTQYF.

Only a few counts were recorded for this clonotype. The chain carries TRBV6-2 or TRBV6-3 and TRBJ2-3; TRBD2 aligns across 11 bases. The CDR3 consists of 17 residues. V shed 2 bases, J shed 0 bases, and the junction held 4 bases outside the gene matches. Germline assignment: CDR1 MNHEY and CDR2 SVGEGT. The CDR3 DNA reads as TGTGCCAGCAGTTACGTAGCGGGAGGGCCTAGCACAGATACGCAGTATTTT. It is translated as CASSYVAGGPSTDTQYF.

CDR3 sequence (DNA): TGTGCCAGCAGCTCAACGGGCTATTACGAGCAGTACTTC. This codes for CASSSTGYYEQYF. This rearrangement joins TRBV7-2 to TRBJ2-7; D unclear. The V gene's germline CDR1 is SGHTA and CDR2 FQGNSA. V lost 4 bases, J lost 4 bases, and 11 bases lay in between. The CDR3 loop spans 13 amino acids. Filled out from reference TRBV7-2 and TRBJ2-7, the complete variable domain reads GAGVSQSPSNKVTEKGKDVELRCDPISGHTALYWYRQSLGQGLEFLIYFQGNSAPDKSGLPSDRFSAERTGGSVSTLTIQRTQQEDSAVYLCASSSTGYYEQYFGPGTRLTVT.

The rearrangement joins TRBV7-2 to TRBJ2-1; 13 nucleotides match TRBD2. CDR3 size: 18 residues. J lost 3 bases, V lost 6 bases, and 11 bases had no gene match. CDR1 and CDR2 (germline): SGHTA, FQGNSA. The CDR3 is CASRTGTSGMAGYNEQFF. DNA for the CDR3: TGTGCCAGCAGGACCGGGACTAGCGGGATGGCTGGCTACAATGAGCAGTTCTTC.

The CDR3 region is CAWGRDRPYEQYF. In DNA, the CDR3 is TGTGCCTGGGGAAGAGACAGACCCTACGAGCAGTACTTC. The rearrangement links TRBV30 to TRBJ2-7; TRBD1 is a possible D gene (5 bases). The CDR3 is 13 residues long. Germline CDR1 and CDR2: GTSNPN and SVGIG (reference sequence). V dropped 5 bases and J dropped 2 bases, with 13 bases sitting between them.